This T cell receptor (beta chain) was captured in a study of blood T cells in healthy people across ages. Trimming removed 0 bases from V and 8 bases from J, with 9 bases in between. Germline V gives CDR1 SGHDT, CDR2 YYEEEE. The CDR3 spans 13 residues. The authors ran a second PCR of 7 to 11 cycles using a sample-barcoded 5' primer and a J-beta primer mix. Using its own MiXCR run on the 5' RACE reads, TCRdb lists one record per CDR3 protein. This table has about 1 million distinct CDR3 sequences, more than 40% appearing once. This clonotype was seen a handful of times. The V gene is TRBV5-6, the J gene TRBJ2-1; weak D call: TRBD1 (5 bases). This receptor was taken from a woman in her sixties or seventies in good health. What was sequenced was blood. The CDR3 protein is CASSLGGADEQFF. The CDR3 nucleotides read TGTGCCAGCAGCTTGGGGGGCGCGGATGAGCAGTTCTTC.